This TCR beta chain was sequenced during a study of CD8+ T cells in alopecia areata (dated by TCRdb to the late 2010s). Notes on the research overall: The treated patients took part in an open-label pilot trial in which moderate-to-severe alopecia areata was treated with oral tofacitinib at 5 to 10 mg twice daily. To study T cell clonal expansion in alopecia areata, the researchers applied high-throughput TCRbeta sequencing to both the C3H/HeJ mouse model and human patients. Patients stayed on tofacitinib for 6 to 18 months and then had 6 months of follow-up off drug so that delayed response and recurrence could be assessed. Patients on tofacitinib were biopsied at baseline and after 4 and 24 weeks of treatment, and several of the patients also had a later scalp biopsy. On the human side, TCRbeta sequencing was run on scalp tissue and on sorted CD4+ and CD8+ peripheral blood T cells from healthy controls and from alopecia areata patients with either patchy or totalis/universalis disease. immunoSEQ multiplex PCR using 35 Vbeta forward primers and 13 Jbeta reverse primers was used to amplify TCRbeta CDR3 regions. In treated patients, disease severity was measured using the SALT score, which gives the percentage of scalp surface area affected. Scalp clonality was compared among normal scalp (n=4), patchy alopecia areata scalp (n=8), and alopecia totalis/universalis scalp (n=8). RNA came from the PAXgene miRNA kit for fixed scalp, the miRNeasy kit for PBMCs, and the RNeasy kit for mouse skin. Study-level results and caveats: The treated cohort was small, with a single nonresponder, so links between baseline CD8+ expansion and response need larger studies. Many expanded lesional clones were found to persist in scalp and blood during tofacitinib treatment, and relapse after treatment cessation may be partly explained by this persistence. With tofacitinib, both scalp clonality and the number of expanded CD8+ clones among the top 100 scalp clones went down significantly. Scalp TCR repertoire analysis is complicated because resident alphabeta T cells in normal human skin are also sequenced, whereas mouse skin is dominated by gammadelta T cells. Compared with normal scalp, lesional scalp had higher clonality and more expanded CD8+ clones, particularly in alopecia totalis/universalis, a pattern that suggests antigenic drive. TCR sequences shared between patients were less clear than in mice, possibly partly because of HLA diversity in the patient population.

Read against the paper, the sample's time point label means: around 24 weeks on oral tofacitinib. The sample's treatment or condition label, decoded: oral pan-JAK inhibitor, 5-10 mg twice daily. From alopecia areata patients, peripheral blood was collected along with lesional scalp punch biopsies. PBMCs were isolated by density centrifugation and stained for CD3, CD4 and CD8, after which CD4+ and CD8+ T cells were sorted on a FACSAria. Library method: the immunoSEQ multiplex PCR assay. To provide template for TCR sequencing, every sample had RNA extracted and reverse transcribed into cDNA. First-strand cDNA was synthesized using SuperScript III with a 2:1 mix of oligo-dT and random hexamers. A synthetic immune receptor repertoire was used to gauge amplification bias, and whatever bias remained was removed computationally. From the authors' description of their analysis: Raw reads were preprocessed to remove errors, and CDR3 was defined by IMGT conventions from the conserved cysteine to phenylalanine. To get clonality, Shannon entropy was normalized by log2 of the number of productive unique TCRs and the result was subtracted from 1. Whether each scalp clone was CD4 or CD8 was inferred by checking scalp TCRbeta sequences against the CD4 and CD8 repertoires from sorted blood. TCRdb took this table from immuneACCESS and kept in-frame rearrangements with V and J called. Such tables lack part of the clones; where checked against another copy, unresolved V genes explain under half of the gap, and the rest is unexplained. V, J and clone size were drawn from that table, and D and trimming were deduced from the DNA. The sample table lists about 190,000 clones, roughly 64% of them with a count of one. The top ten clonotypes cover roughly an eighth of the sample.

Based on the germline V gene (reference sequence), the CDR1 and CDR2 sequences are SEHNR and FQNEAQ. The CDR3 starts with the cysteine, ends with the phenylalanine, and has 15 residues. The entry retains the CDR3 DNA only, 45 bases that are in frame from base 1. Unmatched junction bases come to 6, with V trimmed by 5 bases and J by 1 base. As for this clone: The clone's antigen remains unknown. Within one base of it there is no much larger clone, and no base qualities were kept.

The specimen was CD8+ T cells sorted from blood, collected at week 24, from a patient treated with tofacitinib. This receptor was identified in a human donor with alopecia areata. The chain was built from TRBV7-9 and TRBJ1-1, and TRBD1 matches 8 of the central bases. The CDR3: CASSHSDRENTEAFF. In nucleotide form, the sequence is TGTGCCAGCAGCCACTCGGACAGGGAGAACACTGAAGCTTTCTTT.